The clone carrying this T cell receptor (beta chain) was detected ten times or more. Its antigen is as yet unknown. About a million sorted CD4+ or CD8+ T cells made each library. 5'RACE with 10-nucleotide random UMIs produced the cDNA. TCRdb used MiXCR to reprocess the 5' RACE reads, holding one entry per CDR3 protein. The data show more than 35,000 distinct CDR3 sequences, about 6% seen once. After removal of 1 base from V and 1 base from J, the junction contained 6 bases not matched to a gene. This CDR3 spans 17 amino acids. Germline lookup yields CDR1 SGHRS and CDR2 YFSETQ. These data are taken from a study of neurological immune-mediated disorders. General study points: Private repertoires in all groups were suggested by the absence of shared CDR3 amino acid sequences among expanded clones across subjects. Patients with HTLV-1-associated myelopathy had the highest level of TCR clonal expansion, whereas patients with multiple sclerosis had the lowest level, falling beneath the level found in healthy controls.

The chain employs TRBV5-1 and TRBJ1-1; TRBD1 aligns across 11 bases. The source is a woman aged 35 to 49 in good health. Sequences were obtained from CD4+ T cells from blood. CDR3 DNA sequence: TGCGCCAGCAGCTTGTTTCCCGGGACAGGGGGGAACACTGAAGCTTTCTTT. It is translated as CASSLFPGTGGNTEAFF.